This TCR beta chain was sequenced for a study of shared clonotypes between healthy human individuals. V dropped 5 bases and J dropped 5; count of bases not matched to a gene: 5. The CDR3 is 14 amino acids. Per germline, CDR1 SNHLY and CDR2 FYNNEI. For this clone: Its antigen remains unknown. Additional DNA sequences in this sample encode the identical CDR3.

Using immunoSEQ multiplex PCR, the repertoire was profiled, and TCRdb retains in-frame clones only, with some absent. The sample lists about 680,000 clones; 72% were seen once. Study results and limitations: Memory subsets had estimated richness that was generally smaller than that of naive subsets. Sampling involved blood alone; tissue repertoires likely differ.

The specimen sequenced was memory CD4+ T cells sorted from blood. Subset here: CD45RA-negative fraction. The chain recombines TRBV2 with TRBJ1-4; 7 bases fit TRBD1. The clonotype was recovered from a woman under 40 in good health. CDR3 residues: CASSRQGFNEKLFF. CDR3 DNA sequence: TGTGCCAGCAGTCGACAGGGCTTCAATGAAAAACTGTTTTTT.